Detailed here is one T cell receptor (beta chain). The record originates from a study of beta chain features in type 1 diabetes. Expressed TCRB transcripts were sequenced, since all the RNA that had been isolated was reverse transcribed. Generated by immunoSEQ multiplex PCR, the TCRdb table keeps only in-frame clones and is missing some. The table has 300,000 to 400,000 clones, roughly 8% seen once. The CDR3 totals 16 residues. Germline V gene lookup returns CDR1 KGHSY and CDR2 FQNENV. Trimming took off 0 bases at V and 4 bases at J, with 12 bases between the two ends. The chain couples TRBV16 to TRBJ2-2, with D perhaps TRBD1 (7 bases). Sequences were obtained from central memory CD4+ T cells from blood. This TCR derives from a woman under 30 in good health. The CDR3 is CASSQSSGGTTGELFF. The CDR3, as DNA: TGTGCCAGCAGCCAATCGTCAGGGGGGACCACCGGGGAGCTGTTTTTT.